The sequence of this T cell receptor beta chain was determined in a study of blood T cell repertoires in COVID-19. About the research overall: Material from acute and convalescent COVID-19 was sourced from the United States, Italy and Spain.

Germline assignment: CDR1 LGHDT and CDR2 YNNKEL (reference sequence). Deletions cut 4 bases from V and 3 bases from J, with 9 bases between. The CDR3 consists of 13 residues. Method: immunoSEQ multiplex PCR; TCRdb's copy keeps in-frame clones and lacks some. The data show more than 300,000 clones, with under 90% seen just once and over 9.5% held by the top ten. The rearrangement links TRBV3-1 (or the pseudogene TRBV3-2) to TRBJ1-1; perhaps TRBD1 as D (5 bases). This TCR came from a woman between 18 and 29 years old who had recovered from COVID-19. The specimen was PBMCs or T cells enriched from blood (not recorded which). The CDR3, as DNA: TGTGCCAGCAGCCTGGGGGGGGACACTGAAGCTTTCTTT. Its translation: CASSLGGDTEAFF.